This entry describes one T cell receptor beta chain. A multiplex PCR was run with 60 Vbeta primers and 13 Jbeta primers. The repertoire was sequenced with immunoSEQ multiplex PCR; TCRdb's copy has only in-frame clones and lacks some. The sample records about 160,000 clones, about 80% being singletons. The sample comes from a study of cytomegalovirus exposure and HLA in healthy donors. Germline loops: CDR1 KGHSH, CDR2 LQKENI. Trimming left V 4 bases short and J 1 base short, with 8 bases between. The CDR3 contains 13 residues. This sequence joins TRBV18 and TRBJ2-7; no clear D. What was sequenced was PBMCs. This TCR came from a man aged 30 to 39 in good health and CMV-seronegative. The CDR3 nucleotides read TGTGCCAGCTCACTACAGCCATCCTACGAGCAGTACTTC. Amino acid sequence: CASSLQPSYEQYF. The full variable domain, in which reference TRBV18 and TRBJ2-7 provide the parts outside the CDR3, is NAGVMQNPRHLVRRRGQEARLRCSPMKGHSHVYWYRQLPEEGLKFMVYLQKENIIDESGMPKERFSAEFPKEGPSILRIQQVVRGDSAAYFCASSLQPSYEQYFGPGTRLTVT.